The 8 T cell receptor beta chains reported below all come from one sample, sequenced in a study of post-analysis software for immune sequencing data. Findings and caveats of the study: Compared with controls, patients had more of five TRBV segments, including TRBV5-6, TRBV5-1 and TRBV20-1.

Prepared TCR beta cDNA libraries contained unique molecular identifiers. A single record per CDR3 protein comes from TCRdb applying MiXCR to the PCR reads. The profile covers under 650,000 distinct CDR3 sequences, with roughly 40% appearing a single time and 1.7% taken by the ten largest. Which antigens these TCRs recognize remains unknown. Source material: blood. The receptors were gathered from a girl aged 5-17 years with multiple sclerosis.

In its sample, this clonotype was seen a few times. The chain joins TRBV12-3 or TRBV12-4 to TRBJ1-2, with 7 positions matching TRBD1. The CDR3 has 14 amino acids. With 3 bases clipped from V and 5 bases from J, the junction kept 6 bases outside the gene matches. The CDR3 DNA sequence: TGTGCCAGCAGTTTCGATACAGGGGCGTATGGCTACACCTTC. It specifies CASSFDTGAYGYTF.

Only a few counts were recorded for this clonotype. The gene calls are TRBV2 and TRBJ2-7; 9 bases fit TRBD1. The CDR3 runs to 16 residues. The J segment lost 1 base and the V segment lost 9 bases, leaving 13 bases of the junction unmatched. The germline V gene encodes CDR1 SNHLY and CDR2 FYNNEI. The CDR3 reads CASLSRQGGYSYEQYF. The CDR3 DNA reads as TGTGCCAGTCTTTCTCGACAGGGGGGATATTCCTACGAGCAGTACTTC.

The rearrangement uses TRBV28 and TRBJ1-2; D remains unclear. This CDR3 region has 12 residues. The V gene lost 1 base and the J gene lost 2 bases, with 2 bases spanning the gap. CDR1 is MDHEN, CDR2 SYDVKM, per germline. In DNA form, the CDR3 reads TGTGCCAGCAGTTTATACAACTATGGCTACACCTTC. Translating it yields CASSLYNYGYTF.

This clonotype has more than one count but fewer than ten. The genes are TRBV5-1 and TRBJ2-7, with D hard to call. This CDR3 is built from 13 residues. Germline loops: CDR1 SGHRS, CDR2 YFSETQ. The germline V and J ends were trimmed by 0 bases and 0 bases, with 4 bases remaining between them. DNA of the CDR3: TGCGCCAGCAGCTTGGTCAGCTCCTACGAGCAGTACTTC. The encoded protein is CASSLVSSYEQYF.

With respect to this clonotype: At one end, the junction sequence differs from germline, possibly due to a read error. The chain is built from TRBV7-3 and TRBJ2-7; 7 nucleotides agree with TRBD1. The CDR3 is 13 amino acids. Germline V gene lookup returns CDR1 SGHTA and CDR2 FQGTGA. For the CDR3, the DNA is TGTGCTAGCAGCCCCCGACAGGGCCACGAGCAGTACTTC. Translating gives CASSPRQGHEQYF.

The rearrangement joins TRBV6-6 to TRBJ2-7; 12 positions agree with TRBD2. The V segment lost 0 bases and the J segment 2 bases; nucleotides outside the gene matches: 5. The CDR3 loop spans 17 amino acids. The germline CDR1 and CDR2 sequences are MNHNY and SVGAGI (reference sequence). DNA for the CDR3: TGTGCCAGCAGTTACTCGTCTAGCGGGAGGGGCCCCTACGAGCAGTACTTC. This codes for CASSYSSSGRGPYEQYF.

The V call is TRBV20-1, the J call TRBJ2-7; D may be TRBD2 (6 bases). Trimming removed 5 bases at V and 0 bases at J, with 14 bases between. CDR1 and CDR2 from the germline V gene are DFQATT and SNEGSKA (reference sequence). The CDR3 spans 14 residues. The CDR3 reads CSASTSFFSYEQYF. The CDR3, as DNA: TGCAGTGCTTCGACTAGTTTCTTCTCCTACGAGCAGTACTTC.

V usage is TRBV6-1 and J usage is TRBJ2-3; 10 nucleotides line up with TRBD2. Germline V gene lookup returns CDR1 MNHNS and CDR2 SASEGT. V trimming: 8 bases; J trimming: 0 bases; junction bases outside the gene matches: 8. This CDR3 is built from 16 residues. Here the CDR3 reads CASRRTSGVSTDTQYF. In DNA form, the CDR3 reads TGTGCCAGCCGCCGGACTAGCGGAGTTAGCACAGATACGCAGTATTTT.